This T cell receptor (beta chain) was sequenced during a study of CD8 T cells in ankylosing spondylitis (dated by TCRdb to about 2017). Study-level background: The study profiled T cell receptor beta repertoires in healthy donors and ankylosing spondylitis patients to find disease-linked TCR variants. The whole study cohort included about a hundred healthy donors and about two dozen ankylosing spondylitis patients. Peripheral blood was sampled, and synovial fluid was additionally collected from ankylosing spondylitis patients.

Broad study findings and their caveats: The disease-linked clones had a CD8+ phenotype and were found at relatively low frequencies in peripheral blood. Some TCR beta motif variants had previously been reported in synovial fluid and blood of reactive arthritis patients, which suggested common disease-initiation mechanisms. The disease-linked clones were reported as significantly enriched in matched synovial fluid samples from ankylosing spondylitis patients. Blood from ankylosing spondylitis patients appeared to be characterized by a TCR beta motif made up of several highly homologous amino acid variants.

The sequencer was an Illumina HiSeq 2500. Quantitative 5'-RACE with molecular barcodes was the method used to prepare the TCR beta libraries. The original pipeline was this. To identify disease-linked TCR variants, a new computational method was used, one built on a probabilistic model of VDJ rearrangement. TCRdb took the public reads, trimmed them with fastp at Q25, ran MiXCR for clone calling and kept in-frame beta chains. A single entry per CDR3 protein holds the most common genes and DNA from its merged rows. The V and J calls and clone size are TCRdb's, not the authors'. The sample table contains 350,000 or so distinct CDR3 sequences; only one count was recorded for roughly 15% of them. The ten biggest clones cover 1.1% of the sample. About this clonotype itself: Its antigen remains unidentified. No much larger clone is present one base from it, and per-base qualities are unavailable.

Cut back by 1 base and 2 bases, the V and J ends lie 9 bases apart. Spanning cysteine to phenylalanine, the CDR3 consists of 14 amino acids. This entry keeps only the CDR3 DNA: 42 bases, framed from base 1. In the germline V gene (reference sequence), CDR1 corresponds to LGHDT and CDR2 to YNNKEL. Recombination connected TRBV3-1 to TRBJ2-7; too little of a D gene remains to name it. The source of this sequence is a male donor with ankylosing spondylitis or in good health (not recorded which). The sequenced sample consisted of blood, either unsorted or a sorted T cell fraction (not recorded which). The DNA is TGTGCCAGCAGCCAAGGTGCCAGAACCTACGAGCAGTACTTC. This translates into CASSQGARTYEQYF.